This TCR beta chain was retrieved from a study of T cell responses to AZD1222 COVID-19 vaccine. General study points: Targeting of unmutated variant regions was reportedly seen in nearly half of spike-specific TCRs. Spike-wide vaccine-associated CD4 TCRs dominated at 160-218 and 743-854. Clonal diversity may have been underestimated in mostly white British donors.

Only in-frame clones appear in the TCRdb table, and some are missing; sequencing was by immunoSEQ multiplex PCR. The table has about 130,000 clones, roughly 87% seen once. The V and J ends lost 4 bases and 2 bases respectively, with 17 bases between them. This CDR3 is 16 amino acids long. Per the germline V gene, CDR1 is MNHEY and CDR2 is SVGEGT. Regarding this clone: The antigen is not known.

This TCR was sampled from an adult in good health. The specimen comprised peripheral blood, sampled on day 0 of MenACWY control vaccination. This chain uses TRBV6-2 or TRBV6-3 with TRBJ1-2; no firm D call. CDR3 amino acids: CASSWNTGRSNYGYTF. The CDR3 nucleotides read TGTGCCAGCAGTTGGAATACCGGACGGAGCAACTATGGCTACACCTTC.